This TCR beta chain is drawn from a study of T cell changes during pregnancy in multiple sclerosis. Libraries were prepared by immunoSEQ multiplex PCR; TCRdb keeps only in-frame clonotypes and omits some of them. The sample includes 60,000 or so clones, just under 90% seen only once; the top ten take under 5.5%. Trimming removed 4 bases from V and 0 bases from J, with 10 bases in between. Germline CDR1 and CDR2: MNHEY and SVGAGI. This CDR3 is 15 amino acids long. Material for sequencing was peripheral blood from another person, used as feeder cells. The source of this sequence is a human donor whose cells served as feeder cells for cultures in a pregnancy study. V usage is TRBV6-5 and J usage is TRBJ1-3; no definite D call. For the CDR3, the DNA is TGTGCCAGCAGTTTGAGGCCCAACTCTGGAAACACCATATATTTT. Protein sequence: CASSLRPNSGNTIYF.